This T cell receptor beta chain was found in a study of blood T cell repertoires in COVID-19. This clone was seen more than once but under ten times. Some clones are missing from TCRdb's copy, which holds only in-frame ones; the method was immunoSEQ multiplex PCR. The sample yields 300,000 to 350,000 clones, approximately 91% seen once. Seattle-derived patients entered the study during active infection and were followed longitudinally. The V end was cut by 5 bases, the J end by 4 bases, with 15 bases between. The CDR3 has 15 residues. Sequencing was done on a sample of peripheral blood. V is TRBV23-1 and J is TRBJ1-3; possibly TRBD1 for D (6 bases). TRBV23-1 is sorted into the ORF group, with uncertain function. The origin of this receptor is a woman in her sixties or seventies with COVID-19, enrolled during active disease. CDR3 residues: CASSFRRGGGNTIYF. The CDR3 coding sequence is TGCGCCAGCAGTTTCCGGCGGGGGGGCGGAAACACCATATATTTT.